This TCR beta chain was captured in a study of T cells in Graves' hyperthyroidism and ophthalmopathy. As concerns this clonotype: The target antigen is unknown. This may be a read error, as it is one base from a much larger clone.

V dropped 6 bases and J dropped 5 bases, with 17 bases sitting between them. This CDR3 is built from 13 residues. Germline V gene sequence: CDR1 SQVTM, CDR2 ANQGSEA. From RNA transcripts, TCR beta CDR3 regions were amplified. Using the HTBI primer set, a first-round RT-PCR was run on the TCR CDR3. TCRdb re-analysed the multiplex PCR reads in MiXCR, keeping a single row per CDR3 protein. The sample has over 250,000 distinct CDR3 sequences, roughly 13% seen once. The study's findings and limits: Clonotypes that were expanded in thyroid above 0.001 mostly appeared in blood too.

In the ophthalmopathy cohort, Clinical Activity Score was at least 3, NOSPECS grade at least 4, and duration under 3 months. Using more than 7.5 ml of fresh peripheral blood, PBMCs were prepared. The chain couples TRBV29-1 to TRBJ2-7; D possibly matches TRBD1 or TRBD2 (5 bases each). This receptor was identified in a woman in her thirties or forties with Graves' ophthalmopathy. The source material was blood. Here the CDR3 reads CSVRTGTDHEQYF. The CDR3 DNA sequence: TGCAGCGTGAGGACCGGGACCGACCACGAGCAGTACTTC.